This is a list of T cell receptor beta chains from one sample in a study of blood T cells in healthy people across ages. Using its own MiXCR run on the 5' RACE reads, TCRdb lists one record per CDR3 protein. This sample has 600,000 to 850,000 distinct CDR3 sequences, with approximately 39% found just once. Sequencing was performed on blood. Receptor source: a woman aged 55-70 years in good health. Both conserved end residues are part of each CDR3. The D gene is left open where the match is weak. Clone sizes are given selectively: once, few, many, or a class where the clone is expanded.

j_call d_call v_call clone_size cdr3_aa cdr3_nt
TRBJ1-2 - TRBV20-1 - CSALGHAYGYTF TGCAGTGCTTTGGGACACGCCTATGGCTACACCTTC
TRBJ2-3 - TRBV27 - CASSLLRAGTDTQYF TGTGCCAGCAGTTTATTGAGGGCCGGGACAGATACGCAGTATTTT
TRBJ2-1 - TRBV7-2 few CASSLERSMETQFF TGTGCCAGCAGCTTAGAGCGCTCTATGGAGACCCAGTTCTTC
TRBJ2-1 TRBD1 TRBV20-1 few CSARDPWTGSYNEQFF TGCAGTGCTAGAGATCCGTGGACAGGGTCCTACAATGAGCAGTTCTTC
TRBJ2-3 - TRBV29-1 few CSVDSTDTQYF TGCAGCGTTGACAGCACAGATACGCAGTATTTT
TRBJ2-3 - TRBV9 few CASSVGTDASTDTQYF TGTGCCAGCAGCGTAGGAACGGACGCGTCCACAGATACGCAGTATTTT
TRBJ2-3 TRBD2 TRBV13 once CASSRLAGGFTDTLYF TGTGCCAGCAGCCGACTAGCGGGGGGCTTCACAGATACGCTGTATTTT
TRBJ2-6 TRBD2 TRBV5-1 - CASSSLAGALSGANVLTF TGCGCCAGCAGCTCCTTAGCGGGCGCCCTCTCTGGGGCCAACGTCCTGACTTTC
TRBJ2-7 - TRBV6-2/TRBV6-3 - CASSPRGGFVGEQYF TGTGCCAGCAGTCCACGTGGGGGGTTCGTAGGCGAGCAGTACTTC
TRBJ2-5 TRBD2 TRBV27 - CASSFGGGRETQYF TGTGCCAGCAGTTTTGGCGGGGGTCGAGAGACCCAGTACTTC
TRBJ2-1 TRBD1 TRBV7-3 few CASSAPGQLTEQFF TGTGCCAGCAGCGCGCCGGGACAGCTAACTGAGCAGTTCTTC
TRBJ2-1 TRBD2 TRBV12-3/TRBV12-4 few CASSLGTSGSAEQFF TGTGCCAGCAGCCTAGGGACTAGCGGGAGCGCTGAGCAGTTCTTC
TRBJ2-2 TRBD2 TRBV5-1 - CASRRGGTSEAGELFF TGCGCCAGCAGACGTGGCGGGACTAGCGAGGCCGGGGAGCTGTTTTTT
TRBJ2-7 TRBD2 TRBV3-1 few CASSNLAGANEQYF TGTGCCAGCAGTAATTTAGCGGGGGCAAATGAGCAGTACTTC
TRBJ2-3 - TRBV6-6 - CASTQESGPTDTQYF TGTGCCAGCACCCAGGAAAGTGGCCCGACAGATACGCAGTATTTT
TRBJ2-7 TRBD2 TRBV5-6 - CASSSKRDGSSYEQYF TGTGCCAGCAGCAGCAAGCGGGACGGTAGCTCCTACGAGCAGTACTTC
TRBJ1-2 - TRBV5-6 - CASSHYDSYGYTF TGTGCCAGCAGCCATTACGACAGCTATGGCTACACCTTC
TRBJ1-2 - TRBV9 few CASTERGDLTVNYGYTF TGTGCCAGCACTGAGAGGGGAGACCTAACAGTAAACTATGGCTACACCTTC
TRBJ2-1 TRBD2 TRBV29-1 - CSVQSGSGPYNEQFF TGCAGCGTCCAAAGCGGGAGTGGCCCCTACAATGAGCAGTTCTTC
TRBJ1-2 - TRBV6-5 few CASSYQQDNYGYTF TGTGCCAGCAGTTACCAACAGGACAACTATGGCTACACCTTC
TRBJ2-5 - TRBV5-1 few CASSLRKPEETQYF TGCGCCAGCAGCTTGAGAAAGCCAGAAGAGACCCAGTACTTC
TRBJ1-1 - TRBV9 - CASSVDSPGTEAFF TGTGCCAGCAGCGTAGATTCTCCGGGAACTGAAGCTTTCTTT
TRBJ1-5 TRBD1 TRBV29-1 few CSVELNRGGVGQPQHF TGCAGCGTTGAACTAAACAGGGGAGGGGTAGGTCAGCCCCAGCATTTT
TRBJ2-6 - TRBV3-1 - CASSQQREANVLTF TGTGCCAGCAGCCAACAGAGAGAGGCCAACGTCCTGACTTTC
TRBJ1-1 - TRBV20-1 few CSARVYSGSTEAFF TGCAGTGCTAGGGTCTATTCGGGTAGCACTGAAGCTTTCTTT
TRBJ1-3 - TRBV12-3/TRBV12-4 once CASSLGPQEGNTIYF TGTGCCAGCAGTTTAGGTCCCCAGGAGGGAAACACCATATATTTT
TRBJ2-7 TRBD1 TRBV18 few CASSLGTGGTEQYF TGTGCCAGCTCACTAGGGACAGGGGGTACGGAGCAGTACTTC
TRBJ2-6 - TRBV29-1 many CSVAGANVLTF TGCAGCGTTGCTGGGGCCAACGTCCTGACTTTC
TRBJ2-1 TRBD1 TRBV7-9 few CASSLDRSLNEQFF TGTGCCAGCAGCCTGGACAGGTCTCTCAATGAGCAGTTCTTC
TRBJ2-7 - TRBV4-2 - CASSQEWLVYGEQYF TGTGCCAGCAGCCAAGAATGGCTAGTTTATGGCGAGCAGTACTTC
TRBJ2-5 - TRBV5-5 - CASSVPSVGETQYF TGTGCCAGCAGCGTACCCTCGGTCGGAGAGACCCAGTACTTC
TRBJ2-4 TRBD2 TRBV5-1 - CASSPRGGARDEQYF TGCGCCAGCAGCCCCCGCGGGGGGGCCAGGGATGAGCAGTACTTC
TRBJ2-3 - TRBV11-1 few CASSPSMDSTDTQYF TGTGCCAGCAGCCCATCAATGGACAGCACAGATACGCAGTATTTT
TRBJ2-7 - TRBV2 few CASSDGGRIGYEQYF TGTGCCAGCAGTGACGGTGGGAGAATTGGCTACGAGCAGTACTTC
TRBJ2-1 TRBD1 TRBV28 - CASSGRTGVIGTQFF TGTGCCAGCAGCGGACGGACAGGGGTTATTGGGACCCAGTTCTTC
TRBJ1-3 - TRBV4-1 few CASSQDWYGQFSGNTIYF TGCGCCAGCAGCCAAGATTGGTACGGACAGTTCTCTGGAAACACCATATATTTT
TRBJ2-1 - TRBV5-6 few CASSLGGPEQFF TGTGCCAGCAGCTTGGGTGGCCCTGAGCAGTTCTTC
TRBJ1-1 TRBD1 TRBV25-1 few CASSRTGGGKTEAFF TGTGCCAGCAGCCGGACAGGGGGAGGGAAAACTGAAGCTTTCTTT
TRBJ1-2 - TRBV2 - CASSESRGGGRNYGYTF TGTGCCAGCAGTGAAAGCAGGGGAGGAGGAAGAAACTATGGCTACACCTTC
TRBJ2-7 TRBD2 TRBV18 few CASSPTGTKDEQYF TGTGCCAGCTCACCTACCGGGACTAAAGACGAGCAGTACTTC
TRBJ2-3 - TRBV2 few CASSPEGEDTQYF TGTGCCAGCAGTCCAGAGGGGGAGGATACGCAGTATTTT
TRBJ2-4 - TRBV27 few CASRRTSKNIQYF TGTGCCAGCAGAAGGACATCCAAAAACATTCAGTACTTC
TRBJ2-5 - TRBV21-1 - CASSARQGQKHKETQYF TGTGCCAGCAGCGCAAGACAGGGACAGAAACACAAAGAGACCCAGTACTTC
TRBJ2-7 TRBD2 TRBV20-1 - CSARSMTSGMSVHEQYF TGCAGTGCTAGATCCATGACTAGCGGGATGTCTGTCCACGAGCAGTACTTC
TRBJ1-2 TRBD1 TRBV20-1 - CSASRVVTGDYGYTF TGCAGTGCTTCTCGGGTAGTCACAGGGGACTATGGCTACACCTTC
TRBJ2-7 TRBD2 TRBV12-3/TRBV12-4 many CASRKTSGNSYEQYF TGTGCCAGCAGAAAGACTAGCGGGAACTCCTACGAGCAGTACTTC
TRBJ1-5 TRBD1 TRBV15 - CATSRGDRGSNQPQHF TGTGCCACCAGCAGAGGAGACAGGGGTAGCAATCAGCCCCAGCATTTT
TRBJ2-5 - TRBV5-1 - CASSFWRETQYF TGCGCCAGCAGCTTCTGGCGGGAGACCCAGTACTTC